This TCR beta chain is drawn from a study of T cell repertoires in cytomegalovirus infection. Study-level background: From public TCR beta signatures came an indication of both CMV infection and matching HLA type.

The CDR3 length is 16 residues. Germline V gives CDR1 DFQATT, CDR2 SNEGSKA (reference sequence). Trimming left V 0 bases short and J 6 bases short, with 17 bases between. TCRdb redid the calling of the reads with MiXCR, one entry per CDR3 protein. The repertoire holds hundreds of thousands of distinct CDR3 sequences, with roughly 26% as singletons. A note on this clonotype: No antigen is known for it.

Notes on the study in general: The ex vivo response was dominated by HLA-C-restricted CMV-specific TCR beta clonotypes. Summed public TCR beta family frequency identified CMV carriers bearing the relevant HLA.

Sequenced input: CD8+ T cells from PBMCs. The chain links TRBV20-1 to TRBJ2-2; D is perhaps TRBD2 (5 bases). This TCR derives from a human donor in good health (CMV status not recorded). Some clones in this sample may be carry-over from other donors' samples. The CDR3 coding sequence is TGCAGTGCTAGAGATCGTAGAGGGATTCGCCCCGGGGAGCTGTTTTTT. Amino acid sequence: CSARDRRGIRPGELFF.